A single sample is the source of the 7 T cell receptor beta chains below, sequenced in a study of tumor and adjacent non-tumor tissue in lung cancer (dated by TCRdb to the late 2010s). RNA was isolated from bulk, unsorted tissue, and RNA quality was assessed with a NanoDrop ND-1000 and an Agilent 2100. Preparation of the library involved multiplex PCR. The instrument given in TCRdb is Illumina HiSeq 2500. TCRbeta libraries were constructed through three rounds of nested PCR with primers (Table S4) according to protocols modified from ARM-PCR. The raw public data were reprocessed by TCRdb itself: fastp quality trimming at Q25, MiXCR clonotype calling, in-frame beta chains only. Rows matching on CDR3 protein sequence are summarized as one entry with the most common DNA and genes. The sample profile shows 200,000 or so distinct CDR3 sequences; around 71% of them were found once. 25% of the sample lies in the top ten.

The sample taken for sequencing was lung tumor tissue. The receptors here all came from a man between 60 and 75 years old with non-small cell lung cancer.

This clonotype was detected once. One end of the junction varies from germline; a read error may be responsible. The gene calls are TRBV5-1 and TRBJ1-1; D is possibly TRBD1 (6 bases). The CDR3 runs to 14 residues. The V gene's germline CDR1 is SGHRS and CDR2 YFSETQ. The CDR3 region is CASSLYEDSTEVFF. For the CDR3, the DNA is TGCGCCAGCAGCCTATATGAGGACAGCACTGAAGTTTTCTTT.

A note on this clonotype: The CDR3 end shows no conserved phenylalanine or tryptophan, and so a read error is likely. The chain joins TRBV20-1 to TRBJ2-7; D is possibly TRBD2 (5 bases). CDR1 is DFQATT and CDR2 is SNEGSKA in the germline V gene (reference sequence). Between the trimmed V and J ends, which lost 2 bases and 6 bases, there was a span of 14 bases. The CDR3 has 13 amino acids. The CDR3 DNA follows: TGCAGTGCTAGACGTGTGACTACCCTCGAGCAGTACCTC. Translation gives CSARRVTTLEQYL.

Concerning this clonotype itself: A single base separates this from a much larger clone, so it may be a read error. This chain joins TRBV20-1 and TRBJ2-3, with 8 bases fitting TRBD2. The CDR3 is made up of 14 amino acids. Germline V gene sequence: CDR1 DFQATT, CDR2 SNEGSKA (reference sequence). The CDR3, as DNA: TGCAGTGCTAGCCACAGCGGGGGCACAGATACGCGGTATTTT. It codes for CSASHSGGTDTRYF.

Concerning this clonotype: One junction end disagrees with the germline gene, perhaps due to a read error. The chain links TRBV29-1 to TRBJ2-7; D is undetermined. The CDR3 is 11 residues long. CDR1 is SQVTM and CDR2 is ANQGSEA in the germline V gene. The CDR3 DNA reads TGCAGCGTTGATGGCGGATACGATCAGTACTTC. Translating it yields CSVDGGYDQYF.

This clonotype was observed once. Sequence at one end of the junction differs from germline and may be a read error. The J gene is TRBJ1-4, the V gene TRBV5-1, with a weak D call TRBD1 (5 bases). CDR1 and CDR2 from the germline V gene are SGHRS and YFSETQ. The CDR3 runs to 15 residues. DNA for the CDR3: TGCACCAGCATCTTGTCGACAGCTCCTAATGAAAAACTGTTTTTT. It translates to CTSILSTAPNEKLFF.

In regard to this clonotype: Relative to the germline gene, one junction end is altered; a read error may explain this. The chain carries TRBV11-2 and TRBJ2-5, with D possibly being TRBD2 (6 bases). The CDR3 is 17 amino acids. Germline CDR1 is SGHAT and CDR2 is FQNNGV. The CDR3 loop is CASSLDLGLTGQEIQYF. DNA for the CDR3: TGTGCCAGCAGTTTAGATCTAGGACTAACGGGGCAAGAGATCCAGTACTTC.

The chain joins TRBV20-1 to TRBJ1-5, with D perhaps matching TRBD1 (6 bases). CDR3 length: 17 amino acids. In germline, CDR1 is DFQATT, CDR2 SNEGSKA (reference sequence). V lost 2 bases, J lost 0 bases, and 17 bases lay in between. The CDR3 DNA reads TGCAGTGCTAGAATATTAGCGGGGGCGCATAGCAATCAGCCCCAGCATTTT. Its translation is CSARILAGAHSNQPQHF.